This TCR beta chain stems from a study of OX40 agonist ivuxolimab in advanced cancers. The repertoire was sequenced with immunoSEQ multiplex PCR; TCRdb's copy has only in-frame clones and lacks some. This sample has roughly 90,000 clones; around 90% occur once, and the top ten carry about 9%. CDR3 size: 14 residues. Trimming took 3 bases from V and 2 from J; bases not matched to a gene: 6. From germline, CDR1 is GTSNPN and CDR2 SVGIG (reference sequence). The chain joins TRBV30 to TRBJ2-7; TRBD1 matches at 8 bases. The material was CD4+ or CD8+ T cells sorted from blood, obtained in a trial of the OX40 agonist ivuxolimab. This sequence originates from an adult with an advanced solid tumor such as melanoma, head and neck, liver or kidney cancer. The CDR3, as DNA: TGTGCCTGGAGAGGGTTACAGGGGGCCTACGAGCAGTACTTC. This encodes CAWRGLQGAYEQYF.